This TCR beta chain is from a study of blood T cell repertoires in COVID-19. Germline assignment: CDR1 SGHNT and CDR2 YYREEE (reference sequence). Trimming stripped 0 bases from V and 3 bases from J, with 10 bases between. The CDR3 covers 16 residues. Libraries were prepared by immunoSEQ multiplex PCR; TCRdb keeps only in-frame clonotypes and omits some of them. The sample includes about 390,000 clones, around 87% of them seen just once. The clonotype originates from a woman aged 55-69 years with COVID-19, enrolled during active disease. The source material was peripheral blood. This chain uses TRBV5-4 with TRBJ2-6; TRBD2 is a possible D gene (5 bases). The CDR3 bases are TGTGCCAGCAGCTTGGGGTGGACTGGTGGGGCCAACGTCCTGACTTTC. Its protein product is CASSLGWTGGANVLTF.